These 6 T cell receptor beta chains were sequenced from one sample in a study of T cell responses to AZD1222 COVID-19 vaccine. Assay: immunoSEQ multiplex PCR; the TCRdb copy retains only in-frame clones and omits some. The sample lists 150,000 to 200,000 clones, around 93% occurring once. The sequenced sample was peripheral blood, obtained on day 0 of AZD1222 vaccination. The receptors were gathered from an adult in good health.

This clone was detected once. The chain recombines TRBV28 with TRBJ1-4, with D uncertain. Trimming left V 8 bases short and J 5 bases short, with 21 bases between. The CDR3 extends over 16 amino acids. Germline V gene data show CDR1 as MDHEN and CDR2 as SYDVKM. The CDR3 DNA is TGTGCCAGCTCCTCAAAGTCGGCACACGGAAATGAAAAACTGTTTTTT. Protein: CASSSKSAHGNEKLFF. Using reference TRBV28 and TRBJ1-4 for the parts outside the CDR3, the full variable domain is DVKVTQSSRYLVKRTGEKVFLECVQDMDHENMFWYRQDPGLGLRLIYFSYDVKMKEKGDIPEGYSVSREKKERFSLILESASTNQTSMYLCASSSKSAHGNEKLFFGSGTQLSVL.

The chain links TRBV29-1 to TRBJ2-7; no definite D call. The CDR3 is 16 amino acids. Trimming shortened V by 4 bases and J by 0 bases, and 19 bases separated the two germline ends. Germline CDR1 and CDR2: SQVTM and ANQGSEA. The CDR3 DNA sequence: TGCAGCGTTGGTGGCTTAAATACGAGAAGCTCCTACGAGCAGTACTTC. Translation: CSVGGLNTRSSYEQYF.

This clone was recorded once. V and J are TRBV6-2 or TRBV6-3 and TRBJ2-1, with 7 bases fitting TRBD2. The CDR3 sequence is 16 residues long. CDR1 is MNHEY, CDR2 SVGEGT, per germline. Unmatched junction bases numbered 8, after V lost 4 bases and J lost 2 bases. This chain's CDR3 is CASSSPRGGTYNEQFF. Written as DNA, the CDR3 is TGTGCCAGCAGTTCACCCCGGGGAGGGACCTACAATGAGCAGTTCTTC.

J is TRBJ1-1 and V is TRBV5-6, with unresolved D. Germline CDR1 is SGHDT and CDR2 is YYEEEE. This CDR3 has 14 amino acids. Trimming shortened V by 2 bases and J by 8 bases, and 16 bases separated the two germline ends. The CDR3 is CASSFTQRPGEAFF. CDR3 bases: TGTGCCAGCAGCTTTACACAGCGTCCCGGGGAAGCTTTCTTT.

The CDR3 is CASSLRSETQYF. CDR3 coding DNA: TGTGCCAGCAGTTTAAGGTCGGAGACCCAGTACTTC. The genes are TRBV12-3 or TRBV12-4 and TRBJ2-5; D gene uncertain. The CDR3 is made up of 12 amino acids. V dropped 2 bases and J dropped 5 bases, with 6 bases sitting between them.

A single count supports this clone. The gene calls are TRBV2 and TRBJ2-3, with TRBD2 matching over 8 bases. J was trimmed by 1 base and V by 4 bases; bases with no gene match: 4. The CDR3 runs to 15 residues. Germline CDR1 SNHLY, CDR2 FYNNEI. This CDR3 is CASSGLASGTDTQYF. The CDR3 coding sequence is TGTGCCAGCAGTGGACTAGCGTCCGGCACAGATACGCAGTATTTT. Combining the CDR3 with reference TRBV2 and TRBJ2-3 gives the whole variable domain EPEVTQTPSHQVTQMGQEVILRCVPISNHLYFYWYRQILGQKVEFLVSFYNNEISEKSEIFDDQFSVERPDGSNFTLKIRSTKLEDSAMYFCASSGLASGTDTQYFGPGTRLTVL.